The 13 T cell receptor beta chains listed next were all sequenced from one sample in a study of blood T cell repertoires in COVID-19. The method was immunoSEQ multiplex PCR; TCRdb's version includes in-frame clones alone and lacks a portion of them. The data show 300,000 to 450,000 clones, about 80% seen once. Sequencing used peripheral blood. These receptors came from a human donor with acute or convalescent COVID-19. The donor label of this sample is uncertain.

V gene TRBV19 combines with J gene TRBJ1-2; 7 bases fit TRBD1. The CDR3 sequence is 15 residues long. Trimming at V came to 8 bases and at J to 5 bases, leaving 14 bases not matched to a gene. The V gene's germline CDR1 is LNHDA and CDR2 SQIVND (reference sequence). The CDR3 spells CASAPGDRAYYGYTF. The CDR3 nucleotides read TGTGCCAGTGCACCGGGAGACAGGGCTTATTATGGCTACACCTTC.

The CDR3 region is CASSQMTGSDQPQHF. DNA of the CDR3: TGTGCCAGCAGCCAGATGACAGGGTCGGACCAGCCCCAGCATTTT. This chain uses TRBV4-2 with TRBJ1-5, with 7 positions matching TRBD1. With V trimmed by 3 bases and J by 7 bases, 9 bases remained unmatched. This CDR3 has 15 residues. Germline-derived CDR1 and CDR2 are LGHNA and YNFKEQ.

This clone was observed a few times. This chain connects TRBV28 to TRBJ1-5; 7 bases map to TRBD1. V was pared by 3 bases and J by 9 bases, with 11 bases of the junction left unmatched. CDR1 is MDHEN, CDR2 SYDVKM, per germline. CDR3 size: 15 residues. CDR3 nucleotide sequence: TGTGCCAGCAGTTTTGAAGGGGGCTTGATCTGGCCCCAGCATTTT. Amino acids: CASSFEGGLIWPQHF.

The chain couples TRBV10-1 to TRBJ1-1; 9 bases agree with TRBD1. The CDR3 contains 12 residues. V was clipped by 5 bases and J by 9 bases; unmatched bases: 4. From germline, CDR1 is WNHNN and CDR2 SYGVQD (reference sequence). The CDR3 DNA sequence: TGCGCCAGCAGTTACGGGACAGGGCAAGCTTTCTTT. The encoded protein is CASSYGTGQAFF.

The V and J genes are TRBV28 and TRBJ2-1, with 10 bases fitting TRBD1. The CDR3 is 13 residues long. V shed 6 bases and J 10 bases; nucleotides not matched to a gene: 6. The germline CDR1 and CDR2 sequences are MDHEN and SYDVKM. The CDR3 coding sequence is TGTGCCAGCAGCACAGACAGGGGGCAAGAGCAGTTCTTC. This codes for CASSTDRGQEQFF.

V is TRBV24-1 and J is TRBJ1-2; 9 positions agree with TRBD1. Per germline, CDR1 KGHDR and CDR2 SFDVKD. Trimming cost V 5 bases and J 8 bases; bases outside gene matches: 5. The CDR3 is 13 residues long. The CDR3 loop reads CATSVGTGKGYTF. Here the CDR3 DNA reads TGTGCCACCAGTGTTGGGACAGGGAAAGGCTACACCTTC.

The rearrangement links TRBV10-1 to TRBJ1-2, with 9 nucleotides matching TRBD1. This CDR3 region has 16 residues. Germline CDR1 reads WNHNN; CDR2 reads SYGVQD (reference sequence). J gave up 2 bases and V 4 bases, and 8 bases lay outside the gene matches. The CDR3 coding sequence is TGCGCCAGCAGTGGAACCTCCGGGACAGGGAACTATGGCTACACCTTC. Translating it yields CASSGTSGTGNYGYTF.

As to this clone: Other nucleotide sequences from this sample produce the same CDR3. The genes are TRBV7-2 and TRBJ1-1; D ambiguous. Germline assignment: CDR1 SGHTA and CDR2 FQGNSA. The CDR3 spans 13 residues. Trimming stripped 3 bases from V and 4 bases from J, with 9 bases between. The CDR3, as DNA: TGTGCCAGCAGCTTTAGTCCGGGCACTGAAGCTTTCTTT. It is translated as CASSFSPGTEAFF.

This sequence joins TRBV2 and TRBJ2-6, with D possibly matching TRBD2 (6 bases). Trimming took 7 bases from V and 0 from J, leaving 13 bases between them. CDR3 length: 16 residues. Germline V gives CDR1 SNHLY, CDR2 FYNNEI. In DNA form, the CDR3 reads TGTGCCAGCATGGGCGGACTACTCTCTGGGGCCAACGTCCTGACTTTC. Its translation is CASMGGLLSGANVLTF.

The sample holds a few counts of this clone. The V gene is TRBV4-2, the J gene TRBJ2-1; 13 positions match TRBD2. Losses at the gene ends were 3 bases for V and 8 bases for J; bases not matched to a gene: 7. The CDR3 contains 16 residues. The germline V gene encodes CDR1 LGHNA and CDR2 YNFKEQ. The CDR3 here is CASSQGLAGTMYEQFF. The DNA of the CDR3 is TGTGCCAGCAGCCAGGGACTAGCGGGGACGATGTATGAGCAGTTCTTC.

This clone has only a few counts. This chain joins TRBV29-1 and TRBJ1-4, with D perhaps matching TRBD1 (6 bases). CDR1 and CDR2 (germline): SQVTM, ANQGSEA. V shed 4 bases and J shed 8 bases, with 14 bases lying between them. This CDR3 is built from 13 residues. CDR3 sequence (DNA): TGCAGCGTTGGGTTACAGGGCGGCGAAAAACTGTTTTTT. Translated, it gives CSVGLQGGEKLFF.

The chain is built from TRBV21-1 and TRBJ1-2; TRBD1 is the table's D call, not checked against the DNA. TRBV21-1 constitutes a pseudogene. CDR3 length: 15 amino acids. CDR3 bases: TGTGCCAGCAGCAAAGCCCCGAGCAGGGGACGAGGCTACACCTTC. Translation: CASSKAPSRGRGYTF.

V usage is TRBV4-1 and J usage is TRBJ2-5; the D gene is possibly TRBD1 (6 bases). Deletions cut 2 bases from V and 0 bases from J, with 19 bases between. This CDR3 has 18 residues. The germline CDR1 and CDR2 sequences are MGHRA and YSYEKL. The CDR3 bases are TGCGCCAGCAGCCAATTCCCTACGTGGGGGACAAACCAAGAGACCCAGTACTTC. Translating it yields CASSQFPTWGTNQETQYF.